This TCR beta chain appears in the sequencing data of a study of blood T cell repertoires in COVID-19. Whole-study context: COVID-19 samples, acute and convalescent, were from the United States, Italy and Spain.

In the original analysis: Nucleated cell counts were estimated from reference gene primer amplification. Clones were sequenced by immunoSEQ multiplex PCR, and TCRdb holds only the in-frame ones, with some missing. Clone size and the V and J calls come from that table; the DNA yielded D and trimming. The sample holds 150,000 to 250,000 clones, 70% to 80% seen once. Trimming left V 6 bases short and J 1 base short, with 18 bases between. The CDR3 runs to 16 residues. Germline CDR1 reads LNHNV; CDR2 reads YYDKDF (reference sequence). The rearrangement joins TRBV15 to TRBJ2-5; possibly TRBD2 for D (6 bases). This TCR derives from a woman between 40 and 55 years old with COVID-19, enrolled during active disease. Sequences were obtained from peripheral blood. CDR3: CATSSVAGSPQETQYF. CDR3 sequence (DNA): TGTGCCACCAGTTCGGTCGCGGGATCTCCCCAAGAGACCCAGTACTTC.